What follows are 24 T cell receptor beta chains derived from one specimen sequenced in a study of OX40 agonist ivuxolimab in advanced cancers. The protocol was immunoSEQ multiplex PCR, while the TCRdb copy is restricted to in-frame clones and leaves out a portion. The sample yields some 53,000 clones, around 94% seen once. The material sequenced was CD4+ or CD8+ T cells sorted from blood, taken in a trial of the OX40 agonist ivuxolimab. Receptor source: an adult with an advanced solid tumor such as melanoma, head and neck, liver or kidney cancer.

The chain uses TRBV27 and TRBJ2-7; TRBD2 agrees at 7 bases. Germline V gene lookup returns CDR1 MNHEY and CDR2 SMNVEV (reference sequence). The length of the CDR3 is 14 residues. V dropped 3 bases and J dropped 4; count of bases not matched to a gene: 6. The CDR3 DNA reads as TGTGCCAGCAGTTTGGGGCTAGCGGCTTACGAGCAGTACTTC. It encodes CASSLGLAAYEQYF.

V usage is TRBV7-2 and J usage is TRBJ2-7; D not certain. Trimming left V 0 bases short and J 3 bases short, with 6 bases between. The CDR3 length is 13 residues. Germline CDR1 is SGHTA and CDR2 is FQGNSA. The CDR3 region is CASSLAWGYEQYF. The CDR3 nucleotides read TGTGCCAGCAGCTTAGCGTGGGGCTACGAGCAGTACTTC.

J is TRBJ2-1 and V is TRBV29-1, with 9 bases fitting TRBD2. The CDR3 extends over 13 amino acids. Germline V gene lookup returns CDR1 SQVTM and CDR2 ANQGSEA. Losses at the gene ends were 4 bases for V and 9 bases for J; bases not matched to a gene: 7. The CDR3 coding sequence is TGCAGCGTTGGACTAGCGGTAGGTGGTGAGCAGTTCTTC. Residues: CSVGLAVGGEQFF.

The V call is TRBV7-9, the J call TRBJ2-5; possibly TRBD2 for D (5 bases). V was shortened by 9 bases and J by 2 bases, with 13 bases between the two germline ends. The CDR3 covers 13 residues. Germline CDR1 reads SEHNR; CDR2 reads FQNEAQ (reference sequence). This chain's CDR3 is CASYSGIQETQYF. In DNA form, the CDR3 reads TGTGCCAGTTACAGCGGTATACAAGAGACCCAGTACTTC.

This sequence joins TRBV5-6 and TRBJ2-1, with unresolved D. Germline-derived CDR1 and CDR2 are SGHDT and YYEEEE. V was trimmed by 3 bases and J by 11 bases, leaving 12 bases between them. The CDR3 has 12 residues. CDR3 region: CASSSDPGQQFF. CDR3 in DNA: TGTGCCAGCAGCTCGGACCCCGGTCAGCAGTTCTTC.

The J gene is TRBJ2-1, the V gene TRBV5-6; TRBD2 matches at 7 bases. Trimming at V came to 1 base and at J to 5 bases, leaving 9 bases not matched to a gene. There are 16 residues in the CDR3. Germline CDR1 SGHDT, CDR2 YYEEEE. The CDR3, as DNA: TGTGCCAGCAGCTTGCTCGGCGGGAGCTCGCACAATGAGCAGTTCTTC. Translation: CASSLLGGSSHNEQFF.

The chain has TRBV5-1 and TRBJ2-3; 8 bases line up with TRBD1. In germline, CDR1 is SGHRS, CDR2 YFSETQ. This CDR3 comprises 17 residues. Losses at the gene ends were 0 bases for V and 1 base for J; bases not matched to a gene: 7. CDR3 bases: TGCGCCAGCAGCTTGGGCGACAGGGGACTGGGCACAGATACGCAGTATTTT. Translated: CASSLGDRGLGTDTQYF.

This chain links TRBV2 with TRBJ2-1; TRBD2 matches 10 bases. This CDR3 is 15 amino acids long. In germline, CDR1 is SNHLY, CDR2 FYNNEI. V shed 3 bases and J 5 bases; nucleotides not matched to a gene: 4. CDR3 residues: CASSDTSGVDNEQFF. CDR3 DNA sequence: TGTGCCAGCAGTGACACTAGCGGGGTGGACAATGAGCAGTTCTTC.

The V call is TRBV10-3, the J call TRBJ2-7; 13 bases fit TRBD2. The V gene end was trimmed by 4 bases and the J gene end by 2 bases; junction bases not matched to a gene: 5. Germline V gives CDR1 ENHRY, CDR2 SYGVKD. This CDR3 region has 16 residues. CDR3 DNA: TGTGCCATCAGTGTGGGACTAGCGGGACCAACCTACGAGCAGTACTTC. Translating it yields CAISVGLAGPTYEQYF.

V and J are TRBV29-1 and TRBJ2-7, with 9 bases that match TRBD2. This CDR3 is 15 amino acids long. Germline lookup yields CDR1 SQVTM and CDR2 ANQGSEA. V shed 5 bases and J 5 bases; nucleotides not matched to a gene: 13. The CDR3 spells CSVMGAGGTFNEQYF. The CDR3 bases are TGCAGCGTTATGGGGGCGGGAGGGACTTTCAACGAGCAGTACTTC.

The V gene is TRBV19, the J gene TRBJ2-1, with TRBD1 identical over 10 bases. The germline V gene encodes CDR1 LNHDA and CDR2 SQIVND (reference sequence). The CDR3 runs 16 residues. Germline trimming cut 7 bases from V and 7 bases from J; bases unmatched to any gene: 13. CDR3 sequence reads: CASTPNTGQGVNEQFF. CDR3 coding DNA: TGTGCCAGTACCCCGAATACAGGACAGGGGGTGAATGAGCAGTTCTTC.

The chain is built from TRBV19 and TRBJ2-3; TRBD2 matches at 12 bases. CDR1 is LNHDA, CDR2 SQIVND, per germline (reference sequence). The CDR3 spans 16 residues. The ends lost 5 bases at V and 3 bases at J; junction bases unmatched: 6. The CDR3 DNA reads as TGTGCCAGTAGTCCCCGGACTAGCGGGATAACAGATACGCAGTATTTT. Amino acids: CASSPRTSGITDTQYF. The full variable domain, in which reference TRBV19 and TRBJ2-3 provide the parts outside the CDR3, is DGGITQSPKYLFRKEGQNVTLSCEQNLNHDAMYWYRQDPGQGLRLIYYSQIVNDFQKGDIAEGYSVSREKKESFPLTVTSAQKNPTAFYLCASSPRTSGITDTQYFGPGTRLTVL.

CDR3 sequence: CASSPNTGELFF. In nucleotides, the CDR3 is TGTGCCAGCAGTCCCAACACCGGGGAGCTGTTTTTT. This chain joins TRBV25-1 and TRBJ2-2; D remains unclear. CDR3 length: 12 amino acids. Germline V gives CDR1 MGHDK, CDR2 SYGVNS. V lost 5 bases, J lost 2 bases, and 3 bases lay in between.

The rearrangement links TRBV7-6 to TRBJ2-7, with TRBD2 as a possible D gene (5 bases). Between the trimmed V and J ends, which lost 5 bases and 4 bases, there was a span of 15 bases. Germline V CDR1 and CDR2: SGHVS, FNYEAQ. This CDR3 has 14 amino acids. The CDR3 DNA reads TGTGCCAGCAGCCCACGGCGGGCCTCGTACGAGCAGTACTTC. This sequence encodes CASSPRRASYEQYF.

The genes are TRBV4-2 and TRBJ2-3, with TRBD2 matching 7 bases. The germline gives CDR1 LGHNA, CDR2 YNFKEQ. V shed 4 bases and J 6 bases; nucleotides not matched to a gene: 10. This CDR3 region has 15 residues. The CDR3 spells CASSPGTTPHDTQYF. The CDR3 DNA reads TGTGCCAGCAGCCCGGGGACTACCCCCCACGATACGCAGTATTTT.

The CDR3 loop reads CASSHDYEQYF. DNA of the CDR3: TGTGCCAGCAGCCATGACTACGAGCAGTACTTC. The chain employs TRBV4-2 and TRBJ2-7; D is ambiguous. Germline-derived CDR1 and CDR2 are LGHNA and YNFKEQ. The V and J ends lost 3 bases and 3 bases respectively, with 3 bases between them. The CDR3 loop spans 11 amino acids.

The chain has TRBV6-1 and TRBJ2-4; no clear D gene. V gave up 1 base and J gave up 8 bases, with 6 bases separating them. This CDR3 is 12 amino acids long. Germline values: CDR1 MNHNS, CDR2 SASEGT. The CDR3 sequence: CASSEGGDIQYF. For the CDR3, the DNA is TGTGCCAGCAGTGAAGGGGGTGACATTCAGTACTTC.

The chain joins TRBV2 to TRBJ1-6; possible D gene TRBD1, 5 bases. The germline CDR1 and CDR2 sequences are SNHLY and FYNNEI. With 7 bases removed from V and 5 bases from J, the gap between germline ends came to 12 bases. This CDR3 has 14 amino acids. DNA for the CDR3: TGTGCCAGCATCGTAGGGGACGATAATTCACCCCTCCACTTT. This translates into CASIVGDDNSPLHF.

The V and J genes are TRBV9 and TRBJ1-3; possibly TRBD1 for D (5 bases). The V and J ends lost 0 bases and 2 bases respectively, with 6 bases between them. Germline V gives CDR1 SGDLS, CDR2 YYNGEE. The CDR3 totals 14 residues. The CDR3 DNA reads TGTGCCAGCAGCGTAGCAGGGACTGGAAACACCATATATTTT. Encoded protein: CASSVAGTGNTIYF.

This clone was seen only once. This sequence joins TRBV9 and TRBJ2-1; 15 bases fit TRBD2. The CDR3 runs to 19 residues. Losses at the gene ends were 4 bases for V and 1 base for J; bases not matched to a gene: 9. The germline CDR1 and CDR2 sequences are SGDLS and YYNGEE. CDR3 loop: CASSRTGLAGGFSYNEQFF. In DNA form, the CDR3 reads TGTGCCAGCAGCCGTACGGGACTAGCGGGAGGATTTTCCTACAATGAGCAGTTCTTC.

This sequence joins TRBV28 and TRBJ1-4; 9 positions match TRBD1. The CDR3 runs to 17 residues. The V gene end was trimmed by 3 bases and the J gene end by 3 bases; junction bases not matched to a gene: 8. CDR1 and CDR2 (germline): MDHEN, SYDVKM. Written as DNA, the CDR3 is TGTGCCAGCAGTTTGGGCGCAGGGACAGGGCCTAATGAAAAACTGTTTTTT. This gives the protein CASSLGAGTGPNEKLFF.

This rearrangement joins TRBV5-8 to TRBJ1-4; 7 bases agree with TRBD1. The germline V gene has CDR1 SGHTS and CDR2 YDEGEE. Trimming at V came to 2 bases and at J to 8 bases, leaving 6 bases not matched to a gene. CDR3 length equals 14 residues. CDR3 in DNA: TGTGCCAGCAGCTTCAGGGGGTTTGACGAAAAACTGTTTTTT. Its translation: CASSFRGFDEKLFF.

There are a few counts of this clone. The J gene is TRBJ2-7, the V gene TRBV9; D is possibly TRBD1 (5 bases). The V end was cut by 0 bases, the J end by 6 bases, with 16 bases between. This CDR3 spans 15 amino acids. Germline CDR1 is SGDLS and CDR2 is YYNGEE. CDR3 in amino acids: CASSVGGPVMGEQYF. CDR3 coding DNA: TGTGCCAGCAGCGTAGGGGGCCCCGTAATGGGCGAGCAGTACTTC.

This rearrangement joins TRBV6-6 to TRBJ2-7; a weak D match, TRBD2 (6 bases). Trimming left V 5 bases short and J 0 bases short, with 11 bases between. This CDR3 has 14 residues. Germline CDR1 MNHNY, CDR2 SVGAGI (reference sequence). Here the CDR3 DNA reads TGTGCCAGCAGTATCGGAGGGACCTCCTACGAGCAGTACTTC. Amino acid sequence: CASSIGGTSYEQYF.